The sequence of this T cell receptor (beta chain) was determined in a study of CD8+ T cells in alopecia areata (dated by TCRdb to 2017 to 2018). Regarding the research as a whole: The treated patients, all with moderate-to-severe alopecia areata, were enrolled in an open-label pilot trial of oral tofacitinib given at 5 to 10 mg twice daily. Patients received tofacitinib for 6 to 18 months and were then followed off drug for 6 months to check for delayed response and recurrence. High-throughput TCRbeta sequencing was used to examine T cell clonal expansion in alopecia areata in both the C3H/HeJ mouse model and human patients. In humans, TCRbeta sequencing was performed on scalp tissue and on sorted CD4+ and CD8+ peripheral blood T cells from healthy controls and from patients with patchy or totalis/universalis alopecia areata. Biopsies were taken from tofacitinib-treated patients at baseline and again at 4 and 24 weeks into treatment, and several of those patients also had a later scalp biopsy. Scalp clonality was compared across normal scalp (n=4), patchy alopecia areata scalp (n=8), and alopecia totalis/universalis scalp (n=8). RNA came from the PAXgene miRNA kit for fixed scalp, the miRNeasy kit for PBMCs, and the RNeasy kit for mouse skin. Amplification of TCRbeta CDR3 regions was done by immunoSEQ multiplex PCR using 35 Vbeta forward primers and 13 Jbeta reverse primers.

CDR1 GTSNPN and CDR2 SVGIG are derived from the germline V gene (reference sequence). V sheds 3 bases and J sheds 2 bases, leaving 11 bases between their ends. The CDR3 runs 13 residues from the cysteine to the phenylalanine. Only the CDR3 DNA is retained, 39 bases long and in frame from the first base. Library preparation used the immunoSEQ multiplex PCR assay. For TCR sequencing, RNA was extracted from every sample and reverse transcribed into cDNA to serve as template. SuperScript III was used for first-strand cDNA synthesis, primed with a 2:1 mix of oligo-dT and random hexamers. A synthetic immune receptor repertoire was used to assess amplification bias, and residual bias was removed computationally. The published analysis was carried out like this. After raw reads were preprocessed to remove errors, the CDR3 was defined following IMGT conventions as running from the conserved cysteine to phenylalanine. Clonality was calculated as 1 minus Shannon entropy normalized by log2 of the number of productive unique TCRs. Scalp TCRbeta sequences were cross-referenced with sorted blood CD4 and CD8 repertoires so that the CD4 or CD8 identity of scalp clones could be inferred. The clones in this table, taken by TCRdb from immuneACCESS, are in-frame only. Not every clone is retained; where verified, under half of the shortfall comes from an unresolved V gene, and the cause of the rest is unknown. That table is the source of V, J and clone size, and D and trimming were worked out from the DNA. This sample has tens of thousands of clones in its table, and under 75% of those were observed once. The ten largest clones take up roughly 18% of the sample.

The sample's time point label, in plain terms: baseline before oral tofacitinib. Peripheral blood and lesional scalp punch biopsies were obtained from patients with alopecia areata. PBMCs were separated by density centrifugation and stained for CD3, CD4 and CD8, after which CD4+ and CD8+ T cells were sorted on a FACSAria. Results and caveats for the whole study, not just this receptor: Resident alphabeta T cells in normal human skin are also sequenced, complicating scalp TCR repertoire analysis, unlike mouse skin dominated by gammadelta T cells. Higher clonality and more expanded CD8+ clones were observed in lesional scalp than in normal scalp, particularly in alopecia totalis/universalis, a finding suggestive of antigenic drive. TCR sequences shared between patients were less clear than in mice, possibly partly because of HLA diversity in the patient population.

Note on this clone: It lacks a known antigen. No qualities accompany the bases; no much larger clone lies one base away.

This sequence originates from a human donor with alopecia areata. The chain links TRBV30 with TRBJ2-7, with no D gene named confidently. The sample consisted of CD8+ T cells sorted from blood, taken at week 0. The encoded CDR3 is CAWSWGTTYEQYF. At the DNA level, the sequence is TGTGCCTGGAGCTGGGGAACCACCTACGAGCAGTACTTC.